This T cell receptor beta chain appears in the sequencing data of a study of blood T cell repertoires in COVID-19 (dated by TCRdb to about 2020). For the wider study: Samples from collaborators originated in the United States, Italy and Spain and spanned both the acute and convalescent phases of COVID-19. The prospective study material was composed of cDNA or gDNA derived from T cells, B-cell-depleted T cells, or PBMCs. The dataset comprised deeply sampled blood TCRbeta repertoires from subjects exposed to, actively infected with, or recovered from COVID-19. The repertoires were released in a freely available public database meant as a resource for research on the immune response to SARS-CoV-2. Samples were obtained from the ongoing ImmuneRACE study (first 160 participants) and from 1,000 to 1,500 subjects provided by 6 global collaborators. Nearly every sample came with metadata listing a de-identified subject ID, COVID-19 status, age in years and sex. Where available, HLA class I and class II types were obtained from metadata supplied by the sample provider rather than from assay-based typing.

Findings and caveats that apply to the study as a whole: The quantity of clinical and demographic metadata differed by source and by participant and was supplied without curation.

The collaborating institutions used their own protocols to collect whole blood in K2EDTA tubes. For TCRbeta analysis, collaborators shipped samples as frozen whole blood, isolated PBMCs, or DNA extracted from either of those sample types. TCRbeta CDR3 regions were amplified from genomic DNA by means of the immunoSEQ Assay, a bias-controlled multiplex PCR. The authors processed their data as follows. Nucleated cell counts per sample were estimated from amplification of reference gene primers within the assay. Sequence reads were collapsed and filtered to measure the absolute abundance of every unique TCRbeta CDR3 rearrangement. For each sample, productive Simpson clonality was calculated by taking the square root of Simpson's diversity index across productive rearrangements. TCRdb took this table from immuneACCESS and kept in-frame rearrangements with V and J called. Such tables lack part of the clones; where checked against another copy, unresolved V genes explain under half of the gap, and the rest is unexplained. V and J calls and clone size are those listed in that table; D and trimming were worked out from the DNA. For this sample the table gives some 120,000 clones, of which approximately 84% were detected only once. The top ten clonotypes cover less than 8% of the sample.

Comments on this clone: What this receptor recognizes is not known. It has no much larger one-base neighbor in the sample; base qualities were not kept.

The germline V gene sets CDR1 to SGHTS and CDR2 to YDEGEE. The junction shows trimming of 3 bases on V and 6 bases on J, and the gene matches do not reach 9 bases of it. From its cysteine to its phenylalanine, the CDR3 spans 15 amino acids. Left in the record is the CDR3 DNA by itself, 45 bases read in frame from the first base. The V gene is TRBV5-8 and the J gene is TRBJ2-3; 8 bases in the middle match TRBD1. Sequenced material: peripheral blood. The TCR originated in a man between 65 and 80 years old with active or convalescent COVID-19. The CDR3 is CASSSDTGGWDTQYF. The sequenced DNA is TGTGCCAGCAGCTCTGACACAGGGGGGTGGGATACGCAGTATTTT. Where the CDR3 stops, the reference TRBV5-8 and TRBJ2-3 genes take over; the full variable domain is EAGVTQSPTHLIKTRGQQATLRCSPISGHTSVYWYQQALGLGLQFLLWYDEGEERNRGNFPPRFSGRQFPNYSSELNVNALELEDSALYLCASSSDTGGWDTQYFGPGTRLTVL.